This TCR beta chain was sequenced during a study of control samples from healthy donors and cancer patients. Unmatched junction bases numbered 5, after V lost 0 bases and J lost 3 bases. Looked up from germline, CDR1 is GTSNPN and CDR2 is SVGIG (reference sequence). This CDR3 comprises 15 residues. The data were produced by immunoSEQ multiplex PCR, yet TCRdb's version contains in-frame clones alone and is incomplete. The repertoire consists of some 150,000 clones, with over 85% occurring once and the leading ten covering under 2.5%. Sequencing was carried out using blood. This chain joins TRBV30 and TRBJ1-3, with 7 bases aligning to TRBD1. This sequence was found in a middle-aged man in good health. The DNA of the CDR3 is TGTGCCTGGAGTGTACAGGCAGGGGGTGGAAACACCATATATTTT. Its protein is CAWSVQAGGGNTIYF.